This T cell receptor beta chain comes out of a study of blood T cell repertoires in COVID-19. Some clones are missing from TCRdb's copy, which holds only in-frame ones; the method was immunoSEQ multiplex PCR. This table holds 260,000 or so clones, over 75% found once. J lost 6 bases, V lost 6 bases, and 2 bases had no gene match. The CDR3 length is 14 residues. Looked up from germline, CDR1 is MNHEY and CDR2 is SMNVEV (reference sequence). The specimen was peripheral blood. The gene calls are TRBV27 and TRBJ1-6; 10 positions agree with TRBD1. This receptor was taken from a human donor in a cohort sampled during active COVID-19. CDR3 loop: CASRRTGGNSPLHF. The DNA of the CDR3 is TGTGCCAGCAGGAGGACAGGGGGTAATTCACCCCTCCACTTT.